The 30 T cell receptor beta chains below come from one sample, sequenced in a study of blood T cell repertoires in COVID-19. Some clones are missing from TCRdb's copy, which holds only in-frame ones; the method was immunoSEQ multiplex PCR. Of about 200,000 clones in the sample, over 80% were seen once. The sample comprised peripheral blood. The receptor set was obtained from a woman aged 55-69 years with COVID-19, enrolled during active disease.

The chain carries TRBV28 and TRBJ2-3; D might be TRBD1 (5 bases). Trimming pared 5 bases from V and 0 bases from J, leaving 12 bases between. CDR1 is MDHEN, CDR2 SYDVKM, per germline. The CDR3 extends over 15 amino acids. CDR3 protein: CASSHRSSSTDTQYF. The CDR3, as DNA: TGTGCCAGCAGTCACAGGTCCTCTAGCACAGATACGCAGTATTTT.

This chain connects TRBV27 to TRBJ2-1; TRBD2 aligns across 10 bases. V lost 5 bases to trimming and J lost 3 bases; unmatched junction nucleotides: 22. The CDR3 is 21 amino acids. CDR1 MNHEY and CDR2 SMNVEV come from the germline V gene (reference sequence). CDR3 coding DNA: TGTGCCAGCAGTCCCCCACCCGGGCTAGCGGGGGCCCCAGGGAGCTACAATGAGCAGTTCTTC. Its translation: CASSPPPGLAGAPGSYNEQFF.

The gene calls are TRBV6-5 and TRBJ1-1, with 7 bases matching TRBD1. The CDR3 has 14 amino acids. Germline trimming cut 5 bases from V and 3 bases from J; bases unmatched to any gene: 6. CDR1 is MNHEY and CDR2 is SVGAGI in the germline V gene. CDR3 in amino acids: CASSRQGWDTEAFF. As DNA, the CDR3 is TGTGCCAGCAGTCGACAGGGATGGGACACTGAAGCTTTCTTT.

This CDR3 reads CAIPGTGEGSQHF. In DNA form, the CDR3 reads TGTGCCATCCCCGGGACAGGGGAAGGGTCCCAGCATTTT. This sequence joins TRBV28 and TRBJ1-5, with 10 nucleotides matching TRBD1. Germline assignment: CDR1 MDHEN and CDR2 SYDVKM. This CDR3 is built from 13 residues. V dropped 10 bases and J dropped 11; count of bases not matched to a gene: 11.

The chain is built from TRBV20-1 and TRBJ1-2; D is perhaps TRBD1 (5 bases). Deletions cut 3 bases from V and 5 bases from J, with 13 bases between. Germline assignment: CDR1 DFQATT and CDR2 SNEGSKA (reference sequence). There are 13 residues in the CDR3. CDR3 protein: CSASTGQLYGYTF. The CDR3 DNA sequence: TGCAGTGCTAGTACTGGACAACTGTATGGCTACACCTTC.

This clone showed up just a few times. The genes are TRBV7-2 and TRBJ1-3; D unclear. Trimming cost V 5 bases and J 2 bases, with 13 bases left between them. Germline lookup yields CDR1 SGHTA and CDR2 FQGNSA. The CDR3 sequence is 15 residues long. This chain's CDR3 is CASSPWARTGNTIYF. CDR3 DNA sequence: TGTGCCAGCAGCCCCTGGGCAAGGACTGGAAACACCATATATTTT.

The chain has TRBV6-5 and TRBJ1-1; D not certain. The CDR3 is 15 amino acids. From germline, CDR1 is MNHEY and CDR2 SVGAGI. The V end was cut by 9 bases, the J end by 1 base, with 18 bases between. The CDR3 nucleotides are TGTGCCAGTAAACGCGAAGGAGCTCCGAACACTGAAGCTTTCTTT. Its translation: CASKREGAPNTEAFF.

V gene TRBV7-9 combines with J gene TRBJ2-7; weak D call: TRBD1 (6 bases). Per the germline V gene, CDR1 is SEHNR and CDR2 is FQNEAQ (reference sequence). This CDR3 is built from 14 residues. CDR3 protein: CATSGTPLGYEQYF. The CDR3 region has the DNA TGTGCAACGTCCGGGACACCCTTAGGCTACGAGCAGTACTTC.

Here the CDR3 reads CSVSSGGAKQPQHF. CDR3 bases: TGCAGCGTCTCCTCAGGGGGCGCAAAACAGCCCCAGCATTTT. The chain couples TRBV29-1 to TRBJ1-5; 8 bases agree with TRBD1. The CDR3 runs 14 residues. CDR1 is SQVTM and CDR2 is ANQGSEA in the germline V gene. The V segment lost 6 bases and the J segment 7 bases; nucleotides outside the gene matches: 11.

As concerns this clone: One end of the junction varies from germline; a read error may be responsible. The chain is built from TRBV7-9 and TRBJ1-1; D is unclear. The CDR3 contains 13 residues. CDR1 is SEHNR, CDR2 FQNEAQ, per germline (reference sequence). The CDR3 protein is CASSRGLNAEAFF. CDR3 sequence (DNA): TGTGCCAGCAGCCGGGGTCTGAACGCTGAAGCTTTCTTT.

This chain links TRBV19 with TRBJ1-1; D call uncertain. CDR1 is LNHDA, CDR2 SQIVND, per germline (reference sequence). The CDR3 has 13 amino acids. Trimming cost V 5 bases and J 3 bases, with 10 bases left between them. This CDR3 reads CASSFQRDTEAFF. The DNA for the CDR3 is TGTGCCAGTAGTTTTCAACGAGACACTGAAGCTTTCTTT.

The chain employs TRBV29-1 and TRBJ1-2; possibly TRBD1 for D (5 bases). Looked up from germline, CDR1 is SQVTM and CDR2 is ANQGSEA. This CDR3 region has 12 residues. V lost 6 bases and J 4 bases, leaving 12 bases between the germline ends. The CDR3 DNA follows: TGCAGCGTGGAGGAGGGGCTCTATGGCTACACCTTC. Amino acid sequence: CSVEEGLYGYTF.

The J gene is TRBJ1-6, the V gene TRBV2, with D possibly TRBD1 on 5 matching bases. The CDR3 has 13 residues. CDR1 and CDR2 from the germline V gene are SNHLY and FYNNEI. Trimming pared 10 bases from V and 7 bases from J, leaving 14 bases between. The CDR3 loop is CATCRAQNSPLHF. DNA of the CDR3: TGTGCCACCTGCAGGGCCCAAAATTCACCCCTCCACTTT.

This chain uses TRBV12-3 or TRBV12-4 with TRBJ1-6; unclear D gene. Trimming cost V 3 bases and J 10 bases, with 10 bases left between them. This CDR3 is built from 13 residues. As DNA, the CDR3 is TGTGCCAGCAGTTTTGTAGGAGGCTCACCCCTCCACTTT. Amino acids: CASSFVGGSPLHF.

The chain combines TRBV5-1 with TRBJ1-6, with 9 bases that match TRBD1. V shed 4 bases, J shed 8 bases, and the junction held 7 bases outside the gene matches. Germline-derived CDR1 and CDR2 are SGHRS and YFSETQ. The CDR3 extends over 15 amino acids. The CDR3 DNA reads TGCGCCAGCAGCGAGAGACAGGGGGTCGATTCACCCCTCCACTTT. This codes for CASSERQGVDSPLHF.

The rearrangement links TRBV6-4 to TRBJ2-2; the D is unclear. This CDR3 contains 18 residues. V was cut by 2 bases and J by 0 bases, with 16 bases left in between. CDR1 MRHNA and CDR2 SNTAGT come from the germline V gene. CDR3 DNA: TGTGCCAGCAGTGACCCGTGGGTCAGGTTGGCGAACACCGGGGAGCTGTTTTTT. It codes for CASSDPWVRLANTGELFF.

The CDR3 here is CASSAPLAGEDTQYF. Written as DNA, the CDR3 is TGTGCCAGCAGCGCACCCCTAGCGGGAGAAGATACGCAGTATTTT. J is TRBJ2-3 and V is TRBV9, with 10 bases matching TRBD2. The V gene's germline CDR1 is SGDLS and CDR2 YYNGEE. Trimming took 3 bases from V and 5 from J; bases not matched to a gene: 6. The CDR3 spans 15 residues.

This chain joins TRBV3-1 (or the pseudogene TRBV3-2) and TRBJ1-2; the D gene is possibly TRBD1 (5 bases). V was shortened by 4 bases and J by 0 bases, with 18 bases between the two germline ends. This CDR3 has 17 amino acids. CDR1 is LGHDT and CDR2 is YNNKEL in the germline V gene (reference sequence). CDR3: CASSPVIGAAPNYGYTF. CDR3 coding DNA: TGTGCCAGCAGCCCGGTCATTGGGGCAGCTCCTAACTATGGCTACACCTTC.

The rearrangement links TRBV5-1 to TRBJ2-5; 9 bases match TRBD2. Germline trimming cut 1 base from V and 5 bases from J; bases unmatched to any gene: 9. Germline V lookup: CDR1 SGHRS, CDR2 YFSETQ. This CDR3 has 16 amino acids. The CDR3 reads CASSLRLAGIEETQYF. Here the CDR3 DNA reads TGCGCCAGCAGCTTGAGGCTAGCGGGAATTGAGGAGACCCAGTACTTC.

The chain has TRBV2 and TRBJ2-1, with a weak D call TRBD1 (6 bases). V was shortened by 7 bases and J by 1 base, with 11 bases between the two germline ends. Germline loops: CDR1 SNHLY, CDR2 FYNNEI. The CDR3 contains 14 residues. CDR3 loop: CASNHRDSYNEQFF. The CDR3 region has the DNA TGTGCCAGCAACCACAGGGATTCCTACAATGAGCAGTTCTTC.

The chain carries TRBV30 and TRBJ1-4; TRBD1 might be the D (5 bases). Trimming took off 5 bases at V and 7 bases at J, with 14 bases between the two ends. The CDR3 is 13 amino acids. Germline CDR1 reads GTSNPN; CDR2 reads SVGIG (reference sequence). The CDR3 is CAWGEGFGEKLFF. The CDR3 DNA follows: TGTGCCTGGGGAGAGGGGTTCGGTGAAAAACTGTTTTTT. The full variable domain, rest sourced from reference TRBV30 and TRBJ1-4, is SQTIHQWPATLVQPVGSPLSLECTVEGTSNPNLYWYRQAAGRGLQLLFYSVGIGQISSEVPQNLSASRPQDRQFILSSKKLLLSDSGFYLCAWGEGFGEKLFFGSGTQLSVL.

The chain links TRBV6-5 to TRBJ1-1; D is unclear. Trimming took 0 bases from V and 5 from J, leaving 13 bases between them. The CDR3 is 15 residues long. Germline V gene sequence: CDR1 MNHEY, CDR2 SVGAGI. The CDR3 loop is CASSYSTRTGTEAFF. The CDR3 nucleotides read TGTGCCAGCAGTTACTCCACCAGGACGGGGACTGAAGCTTTCTTT.

This clone showed up just once. This rearrangement joins TRBV5-8 to TRBJ1-5, with D tentatively TRBD1 (5 bases). V was trimmed by 0 bases and J by 2 bases, leaving 9 bases between them. Germline V lookup: CDR1 SGHTS, CDR2 YDEGEE. The CDR3 has 15 residues. CDR3 amino acids: CASSLGRAGNQPQHF. CDR3 in DNA: TGTGCCAGCAGCTTGGGCAGGGCGGGCAATCAGCCCCAGCATTTT.

This clone occurred a few times. This chain uses TRBV6-2 or TRBV6-3 with TRBJ1-6; no reliable D call. This CDR3 comprises 17 residues. Trimming removed 4 bases from V and 4 bases from J, with 17 bases in between. Germline V gene data show CDR1 as MNHEY and CDR2 as SVGEGT. The CDR3 sequence: CASSSPGTDYYNSPLHF. The CDR3 nucleotides read TGTGCCAGCAGTTCCCCCGGAACAGATTATTATAATTCACCCCTCCACTTT.

Points on this clone: An end of the junction does not agree with germline; a read error may underlie this. The chain employs TRBV24-1 and TRBJ2-3; 8 bases match TRBD1. The CDR3 consists of 16 residues. Germline CDR1 is KGHDR and CDR2 is SFDVKD. Written as DNA, the CDR3 is TGTGTCACCAGTGATGCGGACAGGGACCTCACAGATACGCAGTATTTT. It translates to CVTSDADRDLTDTQYF.

J is TRBJ2-7 and V is TRBV18; unclear D gene. Germline V CDR1 and CDR2: KGHSH, LQKENI. V was pared by 2 bases and J by 3 bases, with 14 bases between. CDR3 length: 15 residues. CDR3: CASSPFKGTDYEQYF. The CDR3 DNA follows: TGTGCCAGCTCACCATTTAAAGGAACAGACTACGAGCAGTACTTC.

This rearrangement joins TRBV6-1 to TRBJ2-5; D call uncertain. This CDR3 is built from 13 residues. Trimming took 3 bases from V and 5 from J, leaving 10 bases between them. Per germline, CDR1 MNHNS and CDR2 SASEGT. The CDR3 sequence is CASSDSVVETQYF. The CDR3 DNA is TGTGCCAGCAGTGATAGTGTTGTGGAGACCCAGTACTTC.

This chain connects TRBV27 to TRBJ2-1; TRBD1 aligns across 8 bases. Germline V gene data show CDR1 as MNHEY and CDR2 as SMNVEV (reference sequence). The J segment lost 5 bases and the V segment lost 5 bases, leaving 8 bases of the junction unmatched. The CDR3 covers 15 residues. The CDR3 nucleotides are TGTGCCAGCAGTCCACGGACAGGGCGTCACAATGAGCAGTTCTTC. Protein product: CASSPRTGRHNEQFF.

The rearrangement uses TRBV29-1 and TRBJ2-1; 16 nucleotides match TRBD2. The V gene's germline CDR1 is SQVTM and CDR2 ANQGSEA. Trimming removed 7 bases from V and 3 bases from J; junction bases left unmatched: 21. The length of the CDR3 is 21 residues. CDR3 loop: CSAPGLAGGDVPPGSYNEQFF. The CDR3, as DNA: TGCAGCGCTCCGGGACTAGCGGGAGGGGACGTCCCCCCGGGTAGCTACAATGAGCAGTTCTTC.

The chain joins TRBV7-9 to TRBJ2-1; no reliable D call. Germline values: CDR1 SEHNR, CDR2 FQNEAQ (reference sequence). Trimming took off 5 bases at V and 2 bases at J, with 10 bases between the two ends. CDR3 length: 14 residues. The CDR3 DNA sequence: TGTGCCAGCAGCATACAGCCCCCCTACAATGAGCAGTTCTTC. This encodes CASSIQPPYNEQFF. Supplemented by reference TRBV7-9 and TRBJ2-1, the full variable domain reads DTGVSQNPRHKITKRGQNVTFRCDPISEHNRLYWYRQTLGQGPEFLTYFQNEAQLEKSRLLSDRFSAERPKGSFSTLEIQRTEQGDSAMYLCASSIQPPYNEQFFGPGTRLTVL.